This is a list of T cell receptor beta chains from one sample in a study of long-term antiretroviral therapy in people with HIV. Only in-frame clones appear in the TCRdb table, and some are missing; sequencing was by immunoSEQ multiplex PCR. The data hold 30,000 to 40,000 clones, with 80% to 90% observed a single time. This specimen consisted of unsorted PBMCs, obtained just before starting antiretroviral therapy. The origin of the receptors is a woman aged 18-29 years with HIV. CDR3s include the opening cysteine and the closing phenylalanine or tryptophan. The D gene is left open where the match is weak. Some rows mark clone size as missing; the rest say once, few, many or name a class of expanded clone.

>TRBD2|.|TRBJ2-7|17|TRBV9
CASSSPTSGSPSYEQYF
TGTGCCAGCAGCTCCCCAACTAGCGGGAGTCCCTCCTACGAGCAGTACTTC
>TRBD1|.|TRBJ1-4|15|TRBV28
CASSLMTGGNEKLFF
TGTGCCAGCAGTTTGATGACAGGGGGAAATGAAAAACTGTTTTTT
>.|.|TRBJ1-6|15|TRBV5-3
CARSHRWDHNSPLHF
TGTGCCAGAAGCCACCGCTGGGACCACAATTCACCCCTCCACTTT
>.|.|TRBJ2-4|16|TRBV7-9
CASSLGWGRSVDIQYF
TGTGCCAGCAGCCTAGGTTGGGGGCGAAGTGTTGACATTCAGTACTTC
>TRBD1|.|TRBJ2-2|17|TRBV25-1
CASSDSDRVGNTGELFF
TGTGCCAGCAGTGATAGCGACAGGGTAGGGAACACCGGGGAGCTGTTTTTT
>.|few|TRBJ2-7|13|TRBV28
CASSLTVAYEQYF
TGTGCCAGCAGTTTGACCGTAGCCTACGAGCAGTACTTC
>.|.|TRBJ1-2|16|TRBV4-2
CASSQVGSSLGYGYTF
TGTGCCAGCAGCCAAGTGGGGTCGTCCCTGGGCTATGGCTACACCTTC
>.|few|TRBJ1-2|15|TRBV28
CASSLGGAANYGYTF
TGTGCCAGCAGTTTGGGCGGTGCCGCTAACTATGGCTACACCTTC
>.|.|TRBJ1-3|14|TRBV9
CASSGQFSGNTIYF
TGTGCCAGCAGTGGACAGTTCTCTGGAAACACCATATATTTT
>.|.|TRBJ2-7|14|TRBV5-4
CASSRGTLDYEQYF
TGTGCCAGCAGTCGCGGGACCCTGGACTACGAGCAGTACTTC
>TRBD2|.|TRBJ2-7|19|TRBV4-1
CASSQDLKRTSGIAYEQYF
TGCGCCAGCAGCCAAGATTTGAAGAGGACTAGCGGGATTGCCTACGAGCAGTACTTC
>.|.|TRBJ2-2|17|TRBV7-9
CASSLGLTGSNTGELFF
TGTGCCAGCAGCTTAGGTTTAACGGGATCGAACACCGGGGAGCTGTTTTTT
>.|.|TRBJ1-4|13|TRBV15
CATRRGVNEKLFF
TGTGCCACCCGGAGGGGTGTCAACGAAAAACTGTTTTTT
>.|.|TRBJ2-5|14|TRBV11-3
CASSTGGGKETQYF
TGTGCCAGCAGCACCGGAGGTGGGAAAGAGACCCAGTACTTC
>.|.|TRBJ2-4|14|TRBV6-6
CASSKPGQPNIQYF
TGTGCCAGCAGTAAACCGGGACAACCAAACATTCAGTACTTC
>.|.|TRBJ2-1|15|TRBV6-5
CASSHVESSYNEQFF
TGTGCCAGCAGTCACGTGGAAAGCTCCTACAATGAGCAGTTCTTC
>TRBD1|.|TRBJ2-3|13|TRBV9
CASGVTGGDTQYF
TGTGCCAGCGGAGTTACAGGGGGAGATACGCAGTATTTT
>.|once|TRBJ2-1|12|TRBV6-6
CASSYRSDEQFF
TGTGCCAGCAGTTACAGGAGCGATGAGCAGTTCTTC
>TRBD2|.|TRBJ2-3|16|TRBV5-4
CASSPRLAGSTDTQYF
TGTGCCAGCAGCCCCCGACTAGCGGGGAGCACAGATACGCAGTATTTT
>TRBD1|.|TRBJ2-1|16|TRBV7-9
CASSTTGTGILGATFF
TGTGCCAGCAGCACAACCGGGACAGGGATTTTGGGGGCGACGTTCTTC
>TRBD2|.|TRBJ2-7|16|TRBV11-1
CASSQRLAGVSHEQYF
TGTGCCAGCAGCCAGAGACTAGCGGGAGTGAGCCACGAGCAGTACTTC
>.|.|TRBJ2-1|14|TRBV4-1
CASSQSPNRAEQFF
TGCGCCAGCAGCCAGTCCCCTAACCGGGCTGAGCAGTTCTTC
>TRBD2|.|TRBJ2-1|17|TRBV4-3
CASSHGTSGLPYNEQFF
TGCGCCAGCAGCCACGGGACTAGCGGCCTCCCCTACAATGAGCAGTTCTTC
>.|.|TRBJ1-4|17|TRBV5-1
CASSLDIVRRPGEKLFF
TGCGCCAGCAGCTTGGATATAGTCAGACGTCCGGGTGAAAAACTGTTTTTT
>.|.|TRBJ1-2|13|TRBV27
CASSLYSRGGYTF
TGTGCCAGCAGTTTATACAGTCGGGGGGGCTACACCTTC
>.|.|TRBJ2-6|15|TRBV6-5
CASTKGGAGANVLTF
TGTGCCAGCACTAAAGGGGGGGCTGGGGCCAACGTCCTGACTTTC
>.|.|TRBJ2-5|17|TRBV11-2
CASSLGFRLGAEETQYF
TGTGCCAGCAGCCTGGGGTTTCGCTTAGGGGCGGAGGAGACCCAGTACTTC
>.|.|TRBJ2-5|15|TRBV7-3
CASSLTWGLGETQYF
TGTGCCAGCAGCTTAACTTGGGGGCTTGGAGAGACCCAGTACTTC
>.|once|TRBJ2-7|12|TRBV5-4
CASSLVGVEQYF
TGTGCCAGCAGCTTGGTTGGCGTCGAGCAGTACTTC
>TRBD1|.|TRBJ2-5|14|TRBV9
CASSGAQGIETQYF
TGTGCCAGCAGCGGAGCACAGGGGATAGAGACCCAGTACTTC
>TRBD2|.|TRBJ2-1|15|TRBV6-5
CASSKREVPYNEQFF
TGTGCCAGCAGCAAGCGGGAGGTCCCCTACAATGAGCAGTTCTTC
>TRBD2|once|TRBJ2-7|19|TRBV6-4
CASSVCFPPGGRASYEQYF
TGTGCCAGCAGTGTCTGTTTTCCGCCAGGCGGGAGGGCCTCCTACGAGCAGTACTTC
>TRBD2|.|TRBJ2-3|15|TRBV27
CASSTSGSHTDTQYF
TGTGCCAGCAGTACTAGCGGGAGCCACACAGATACGCAGTATTTT
>TRBD2|.|TRBJ2-7|15|TRBV4-2
CASSQVPGRADEQYF
TGTGCCAGCAGCCAAGTACCCGGGAGGGCCGACGAGCAGTACTTC
>.|.|TRBJ2-7|15|TRBV9
CASSLGGTEGYEQYF
TGTGCCAGCAGCTTGGGGGGAACGGAGGGATACGAGCAGTACTTC
>.|.|TRBJ1-1|19|TRBV27
CASSLSGRGPGVENTEAFF
TGTGCCAGCAGTTTATCGGGAAGGGGCCCGGGCGTAGAGAACACTGAAGCTTTCTTT
>.|.|TRBJ2-3|11|TRBV20-1
CSAQLTDTQYF
TGCAGTGCTCAACTCACAGATACGCAGTATTTT
>TRBD2|.|TRBJ2-5|18|TRBV5-4
CASSIWTSGRCGQETQYF
TGTGCCAGCAGCATCTGGACTAGCGGGAGATGCGGCCAAGAGACCCAGTACTTC
>.|.|TRBJ2-1|11|TRBV10-2
CASSSYNEQFF
TGCGCCAGCAGTTCCTACAATGAGCAGTTCTTC
>.|.|TRBJ2-7|15|TRBV5-1
CASSAGGLPRDEQYF
TGCGCCAGCAGCGCCGGGGGACTCCCTCGCGACGAGCAGTACTTC
>.|.|TRBJ1-5|14|TRBV10-3
CAISESLGGQPQHF
TGTGCCATCAGTGAGTCATTGGGGGGTCAGCCCCAGCATTTT
>.|.|TRBJ1-3|16|TRBV7-3
CASSLNPLSSGNTIYF
TGTGCCAGCAGCTTAAATCCTCTGAGCTCTGGAAACACCATATATTTT
>TRBD2|.|TRBJ2-7|16|TRBV28
CASRYSLAGPSYEQYF
TGTGCCAGCAGGTACAGTCTAGCGGGTCCCTCCTACGAGCAGTACTTC
>.|.|TRBJ1-5|18|TRBV23-1
CASSQTDRPPYSNQPQHF
TGCGCCAGCAGTCAAACTGACAGGCCCCCTTATAGCAATCAGCCCCAGCATTTT
>.|.|TRBJ1-4|14|TRBV6-5
CASCRGTTNEKLFF
TGTGCCAGCTGTAGGGGGACAACTAATGAAAAACTGTTTTTT
>.|.|TRBJ2-3|19|TRBV27
CASSFLPRGRGSSTDTQYF
TGTGCCAGCAGTTTCTTGCCCCGCGGGCGGGGATCTAGCACAGATACGCAGTATTTT
>TRBD1|.|TRBJ1-5|17|TRBV19
CASSMGTGGYSNQPQHF
TGTGCCAGTAGTATGGGGACAGGCGGGTATAGCAATCAGCCCCAGCATTTT
>.|.|TRBJ2-7|13|TRBV6-6
CASRPGEVYEQYF
TGTGCCAGCAGGCCGGGAGAAGTATACGAGCAGTACTTC
>.|.|TRBJ1-5|19|TRBV18
CASSPALSAAPGLNQPQHF
TGTGCCAGCTCTCCGGCCCTCTCGGCAGCCCCAGGCTTAAATCAGCCCCAGCATTTT
>TRBD2|.|TRBJ2-3|14|TRBV28
CASSSLAGTDTQYF
TGTGCCAGCAGTTCTCTAGCGGGCACAGATACGCAGTATTTT
>.|.|TRBJ2-3|15|TRBV5-1
CASSLRTRGADTQYF
TGCGCCAGCAGCTTGCGGACAAGAGGGGCAGATACGCAGTATTTT
>TRBD2|.|TRBJ2-7|15|TRBV19
CASSISGSSTYEQYF
TGTGCCAGTAGTATTAGCGGGAGTTCTACCTACGAGCAGTACTTC
>.|.|TRBJ2-2|17|TRBV9
CASSAGVAGRTTGELFF
TGTGCCAGCAGCGCCGGGGTGGCAGGGCGGACCACCGGGGAGCTGTTTTTT
>.|once|TRBJ2-5|13|TRBV27
CASSLDSQETQYF
TGTGCCAGCAGTTTGGACAGCCAAGAGACCCAGTACTTC
>TRBD1|.|TRBJ2-7|13|TRBV5-3
CARDRGWSYEQYF
TGTGCCAGAGACAGGGGATGGTCCTACGAGCAGTACTTC
>.|once|TRBJ2-3|16|TRBV15
CATSRGTGSGGDTQYF
TGTGCCACCAGCAGAGGTACAGGGAGTGGAGGAGATACGCAGTATTTT
>TRBD2|once|TRBJ2-2|19|TRBV4-3
CASSPDDSGRADNTGELFF
TGCGCCAGCAGCCCGGACGATAGCGGGAGGGCCGATAACACCGGGGAGCTGTTTTTT